The 22 T cell receptor beta chains given below trace back to one sample, sequenced in a study of memory CD4+ T cells and cytomegalovirus serostatus (dated by TCRdb to the late 2010s). A FACSAria II was used to sort memory CD4+ T cells, defined as single viable CD3+CD4+CD8-CD45RO+ cells. The library was made by the immunoSEQ multiplex PCR assay. This is the immuneACCESS table as TCRdb keeps it, with only in-frame sequences that have V and J called. A part of the clones is gone; compared with another copy, unresolved V genes explain less than half, and the rest is unexplained. This sample comprises over 75,000 clones, approximately 80% of them detected only once. The ten largest clones capture approximately 4% of the sample. Material: memory CD4+ T cells from blood. All receptors come from an adult in good health and CMV-seropositive.

The chain is built from TRBV4-2 and TRBJ2-1, with 7 bases that match TRBD1. This CDR3 is 16 amino acids long. Germline assignment: CDR1 LGHNA and CDR2 YNFKEQ. Trimming removed 0 bases from V and 8 bases from J; junction bases left unmatched: 10. The CDR3 nucleotides are TGTGCCAGCAGCCAAGAACCGCAGGGGGAGTTTGATGAGCAGTTCTTC. Its protein is CASSQEPQGEFDEQFF.

The V call is TRBV5-8, the J call TRBJ1-1; D not resolved. V lost 4 bases and J 8 bases, leaving 15 bases between the germline ends. The germline V gene has CDR1 SGHTS and CDR2 YDEGEE. The CDR3 has 13 residues. In nucleotides, the CDR3 is TGTGCCAGCAGCCTAGTCCGCGGTGGGGAAGCTTTCTTT. It yields the protein CASSLVRGGEAFF.

This clone appeared once. This chain connects TRBV4-1 to TRBJ2-1; D not resolved. CDR1 is MGHRA and CDR2 is YSYEKL in the germline V gene. The V end was cut by 1 base, the J end by 1 base, with 14 bases between. This CDR3 contains 17 residues. CDR3 sequence reads: CASSQGGIIYSYNEQFF. For the CDR3, the DNA is TGCGCCAGCAGCCAAGGGGGTATAATTTATTCCTACAATGAGCAGTTCTTC.

This chain uses TRBV2 with TRBJ2-6; D not resolved. This CDR3 is built from 15 residues. Germline CDR1 reads SNHLY; CDR2 reads FYNNEI. The V and J ends lost 7 bases and 0 bases respectively, with 10 bases between them. CDR3: CASNALGSGANVLTF. The CDR3, as DNA: TGTGCCAGCAACGCCCTTGGCTCTGGGGCCAACGTCCTGACTTTC. Variable domain in full (rest from reference TRBV2 and TRBJ2-6): EPEVTQTPSHQVTQMGQEVILRCVPISNHLYFYWYRQILGQKVEFLVSFYNNEISEKSEIFDDQFSVERPDGSNFTLKIRSTKLEDSAMYFCASNALGSGANVLTFGAGSRLTVL.

This clone appeared once. The chain is built from TRBV11-3 and TRBJ1-1; D uncertain. This CDR3 comprises 12 residues. Trimming cost V 5 bases and J 3 bases, with 7 bases left between them. Germline values: CDR1 SGHNT, CDR2 YENEEA. The CDR3 bases are TGTGCCAGCAGCCGGGGTGACACTGAAGCTTTCTTT. It codes for CASSRGDTEAFF.

CDR3 sequence reads: CASSSGPGTYEQYF. CDR3 DNA: TGTGCCAGCAGTTCCGGGCCTGGGACCTACGAGCAGTACTTC. J is TRBJ2-7 and V is TRBV6-1; no clear D gene. Trimming took off 5 bases at V and 2 bases at J, with 13 bases between the two ends. Germline CDR1 is MNHNS and CDR2 is SASEGT. The CDR3 spans 14 residues.

In its sample, this clone was seen once. The rearrangement joins TRBV6-1 to TRBJ1-2; no clear D. Germline V lookup: CDR1 MNHNS, CDR2 SASEGT. Trimming stripped 6 bases from V and 4 bases from J, with 12 bases between. The CDR3 contains 13 residues. The CDR3 coding sequence is TGTGCCAGCAGAACAGCGGAACTCTATGGCTACACCTTC. Protein: CASRTAELYGYTF.

CDR3 sequence reads: CASRPLAGGGETQYF. DNA of the CDR3: TGTGCCAGCAGACCGTTAGCGGGAGGGGGAGAGACCCAGTACTTC. The V gene is TRBV27, the J gene TRBJ2-5, with 11 nucleotides matching TRBD2. Trimming removed 6 bases from V and 4 bases from J; junction bases left unmatched: 7. The germline gives CDR1 MNHEY, CDR2 SMNVEV (reference sequence). The length of the CDR3 is 15 residues.

The V gene is TRBV19, the J gene TRBJ1-3, with TRBD1 as a possible D gene (5 bases). The V end lost 6 bases, the J end lost 0 bases, and 9 bases lay between the germline ends. In germline, CDR1 is LNHDA, CDR2 SQIVND (reference sequence). The CDR3 is 14 residues long. The CDR3 reads CASRLRGSGNTIYF. The CDR3 bases are TGTGCCAGTAGGCTGAGGGGCTCTGGAAACACCATATATTTT.

The V gene is TRBV28, the J gene TRBJ1-3; 7 bases line up with TRBD1. Looked up from germline, CDR1 is MDHEN and CDR2 is SYDVKM. After removal of 5 bases from V and 7 bases from J, the junction contained 11 bases not matched to a gene. CDR3 size: 15 residues. The CDR3 coding sequence is TGTGCCAGCAGTCACAGGGGAGGGACTCAGAACACCATATATTTT. Translating gives CASSHRGGTQNTIYF.

The sample holds many counts of this clone. V usage is TRBV4-2 and J usage is TRBJ2-2; D is ambiguous. Germline V gene lookup returns CDR1 LGHNA and CDR2 YNFKEQ. V lost 0 bases, J lost 7 bases, and 9 bases lay in between. The CDR3 length is 14 residues. The CDR3 DNA is TGTGCCAGCAGCCAAGATCTCACTAACGGGGAGCTGTTTTTT. Translation: CASSQDLTNGELFF.

V is TRBV4-2 and J is TRBJ1-5; D unclear. Deletions cut 1 base from V and 5 bases from J, with 12 bases between. CDR1 and CDR2 (germline): LGHNA, YNFKEQ. The CDR3 sequence is 15 residues long. This CDR3 reads CASSQAPSTDQPQHF. The CDR3 DNA sequence: TGTGCCAGCAGCCAAGCACCTTCTACCGATCAGCCCCAGCATTTT.

The gene calls are TRBV28 and TRBJ2-1; 12 bases agree with TRBD2. The length of the CDR3 is 16 residues. CDR1 MDHEN and CDR2 SYDVKM come from the germline V gene. V lost 6 bases, J lost 2 bases, and 5 bases stayed unmatched. In DNA, the CDR3 is TGTGCCAGCAGGAGGAGGACTAGCGGGGCCTACAATGAGCAGTTCTTC. Its translation is CASRRRTSGAYNEQFF.

V is TRBV25-1 and J is TRBJ1-5, with TRBD1 matching 7 bases. This CDR3 has 14 residues. CDR1 MGHDK and CDR2 SYGVNS come from the germline V gene. V lost 7 bases, J lost 4 bases, and 7 bases stayed unmatched. The CDR3 DNA follows: TGTGCCAGCATCACAGGACAGGCAAATCAGCCCCAGCATTTT. Translation: CASITGQANQPQHF.

CDR3 coding DNA: TGCGCCAGCAGCTTGTTCGGCAGGGTCTATGGCTACACCTTC. The encoded protein is CASSLFGRVYGYTF. This rearrangement joins TRBV5-1 to TRBJ1-2, with D tentatively TRBD1 (5 bases). Trimming removed 1 base from V and 4 bases from J, with 11 bases in between. The germline V gene encodes CDR1 SGHRS and CDR2 YFSETQ. The CDR3 loop spans 14 amino acids. The variable domain in full, completed from reference TRBV5-1 and TRBJ1-2, reads KAGVTQTPRYLIKTRGQQVTLSCSPISGHRSVSWYQQTPGQGLQFLFEYFSETQRNKGNFPGRFSGRQFSNSRSEMNVSTLELGDSALYLCASSLFGRVYGYTFGSGTRLTVV.

The V gene is TRBV29-1, the J gene TRBJ2-1, with 7 bases that match TRBD2. This CDR3 is built from 16 residues. Trimming removed 3 bases from V and 2 bases from J; junction bases left unmatched: 10. Germline loops: CDR1 SQVTM, CDR2 ANQGSEA. CDR3 in amino acids: CSVDREGGTTYNEQFF. CDR3 bases: TGCAGCGTTGATAGGGAGGGCGGGACCACCTACAATGAGCAGTTCTTC.

V is TRBV5-6 and J is TRBJ1-2, with TRBD1 matching 7 bases. Germline values: CDR1 SGHDT, CDR2 YYEEEE. This CDR3 spans 12 amino acids. With 1 base clipped from V and 9 bases from J, the junction kept 3 bases outside the gene matches. CDR3 nucleotide sequence: TGTGCCAGCAGCTTGACAGGGGCACGCTACACCTTC. The encoded protein is CASSLTGARYTF.

This chain connects TRBV6-6 to TRBJ1-4; tentatively, D is TRBD1 (6 bases). Per the germline V gene, CDR1 is MNHNY and CDR2 is SVGAGI (reference sequence). V lost 8 bases, J lost 0 bases, and 10 bases lay in between. CDR3 size: 14 residues. CDR3 DNA: TGTGCCAGCCGGGACACTGCAACTAATGAAAAACTGTTTTTT. Translated: CASRDTATNEKLFF.

The chain couples TRBV28 to TRBJ1-4, with 7 bases matching TRBD1. The CDR3 spans 16 residues. The germline V gene has CDR1 MDHEN and CDR2 SYDVKM. V shed 2 bases, J shed 10 bases, and the junction held 13 bases outside the gene matches. In DNA form, the CDR3 reads TGTGCCAGCAGTTTACCCAGACAGGGTAATGGGGGAAAACTGTTTTTT. Encoded protein: CASSLPRQGNGGKLFF.

This chain links TRBV28 with TRBJ1-5; D is unclear. This CDR3 is 15 amino acids long. CDR1 and CDR2 (germline): MDHEN, SYDVKM. V was cut by 6 bases and J by 2 bases, with 14 bases left in between. Written as DNA, the CDR3 is TGTGCCAGCAGGGCCGAAAACAGTGGCAATCAGCCCCAGCATTTT. This translates into CASRAENSGNQPQHF.

V usage is TRBV7-9 and J usage is TRBJ2-5, with D unresolved. The CDR3 extends over 13 amino acids. The V gene lost 2 bases and the J gene lost 2 bases, with 6 bases spanning the gap. CDR1 and CDR2 from the germline V gene are SEHNR and FQNEAQ (reference sequence). The DNA for the CDR3 is TGTGCCAGCAGCTTACGGCAGCAAGAGACCCAGTACTTC. Translation gives CASSLRQQETQYF.

The chain is built from TRBV27 and TRBJ2-2, with 11 bases that match TRBD2. CDR1 MNHEY and CDR2 SMNVEV come from the germline V gene (reference sequence). The CDR3 is made up of 15 amino acids. V was clipped by 7 bases and J by 10 bases; unmatched bases: 11. The DNA of the CDR3 is TGTGCCAGCACTACAGGGACTAGCGGCCGGATGGAGCTGTTTTTT. Its protein product is CASTTGTSGRMELFF.